These 2 T cell receptor beta chains originate from one sample sequenced in a study of human T cells and chemical hapten exposure. As to time point: pre-sensitization, week 0. Treatment of the sample: therapeutic diphenylcyclopropenone sensitization with weekly scalp DPC. TCRdb re-called the RACE reads through MiXCR, storing one row per CDR3 protein. In the table there are some 400,000 distinct CDR3 sequences, more than 4.5% of which are singletons. The sequencing used whole blood, collected in connection with sensitization to the hapten diphenylcyclopropenone (DPC). These receptor sequences come from a woman aged 45-60 years with alopecia areata. Some clones in this sample may be carry-over from other donors' samples.

The V and J genes are TRBV4-3 and TRBJ1-5; D is perhaps TRBD1 (6 bases). This CDR3 is 15 amino acids long. The germline V gene has CDR1 LGHNA and CDR2 YSLEER. Deletions cut 0 bases from V and 4 bases from J, with 10 bases between. CDR3 in DNA: TGCGCCAGCAGCCAAGATTTTGGGACAAATCAGCCCCAGCATTTT. Protein product: CASSQDFGTNQPQHF.

This clonotype was seen ten or more times. The chain uses TRBV15 and TRBJ1-6; a possible D gene is TRBD1 (6 bases). With 8 bases removed from V and 7 bases from J, the gap between germline ends came to 15 bases. This CDR3 is 14 amino acids long. The germline gives CDR1 LNHNV, CDR2 YYDKDF (reference sequence). CDR3 region: CATRYDRTNSPLHF. In nucleotides, the CDR3 is TGTGCCACCCGGTATGACAGGACCAATTCACCCCTCCACTTT.